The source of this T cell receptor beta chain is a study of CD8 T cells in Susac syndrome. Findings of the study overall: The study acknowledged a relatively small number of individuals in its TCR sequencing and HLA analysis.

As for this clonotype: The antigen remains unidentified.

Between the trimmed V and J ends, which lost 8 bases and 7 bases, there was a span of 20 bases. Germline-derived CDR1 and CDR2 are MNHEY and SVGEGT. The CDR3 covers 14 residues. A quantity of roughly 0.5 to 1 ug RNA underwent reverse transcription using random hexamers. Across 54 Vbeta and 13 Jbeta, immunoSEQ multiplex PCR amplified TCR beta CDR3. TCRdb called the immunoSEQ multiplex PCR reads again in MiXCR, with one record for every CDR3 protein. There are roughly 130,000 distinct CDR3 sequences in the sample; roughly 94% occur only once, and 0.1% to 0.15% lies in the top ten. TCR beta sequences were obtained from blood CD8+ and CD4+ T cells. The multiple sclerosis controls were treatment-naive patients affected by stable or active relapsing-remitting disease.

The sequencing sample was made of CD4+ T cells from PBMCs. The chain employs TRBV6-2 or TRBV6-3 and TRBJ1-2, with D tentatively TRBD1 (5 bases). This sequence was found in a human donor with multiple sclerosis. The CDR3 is CASGHVAREGGYTF. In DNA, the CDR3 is TGTGCCAGCGGTCATGTCGCCAGGGAAGGTGGCTACACCTTC.